One sample yielded the 20 T cell receptor beta chains listed below, sequenced in a study of beta chain features in type 1 diabetes (dated by TCRdb to about 2018). What the authors observed across the whole study: Type 1 diabetes patients showed a moderate but significant shortening of TCRB CDR3 length in all four CD4+ subsets.

No antigens are known for them. Libraries were made using the immunoSEQ multiplex PCR assay. The entire isolated RNA was reverse transcribed using the High Capacity cDNA Reverse Transcription Kit, and thus expressed TCRB transcripts were sequenced. This is the immuneACCESS table as TCRdb keeps it, with only in-frame sequences that have V and J called. A part of the clones is gone; compared with another copy, unresolved V genes explain less than half, and the rest is unexplained. The sample yields about 640,000 clones; 12% were counted once. Around 0.12% of the sample belongs to the ten largest clones. Sequencing was carried out using naive CD4+ T cells from blood. What this sample's cell subset or site label stands for: true naive CD4+ T cells. The source of these receptors is a man younger than 45 with type 1 diabetes.

This chain connects TRBV18 to TRBJ1-2; D ambiguous. Germline CDR1 and CDR2: KGHSH and LQKENI. Trimming pared 6 bases from V and 2 bases from J, leaving 10 bases between. This CDR3 is built from 13 residues. The CDR3 region has the DNA TGTGCCAGCTCGGACGGGAAAAACTATGGCTACACCTTC. This encodes CASSDGKNYGYTF.

The chain couples TRBV19 to TRBJ2-3, with D possibly TRBD2 on 6 matching bases. Trimming pared 5 bases from V and 6 bases from J, leaving 18 bases between. Germline CDR1 reads LNHDA; CDR2 reads SQIVND (reference sequence). The CDR3 consists of 15 residues. CDR3 protein: CASSHRESGGDTQYF. The CDR3 DNA reads as TGTGCCAGTAGTCACCGGGAGTCAGGTGGGGATACGCAGTATTTT.

V is TRBV7-9 and J is TRBJ1-3, with 8 bases matching TRBD1. The germline gives CDR1 SEHNR, CDR2 FQNEAQ (reference sequence). CDR3 length: 17 amino acids. Trimming removed 5 bases from V and 0 bases from J; junction bases left unmatched: 9. The CDR3 DNA reads as TGTGCCAGCAGCCCCACCGGGACAGGAATCTCTGGAAACACCATATATTTT. Translated, it gives CASSPTGTGISGNTIYF.

This clone was detected only a few times. This rearrangement joins TRBV27 to TRBJ2-4; TRBD2 agrees at 12 bases. Germline CDR1 MNHEY, CDR2 SMNVEV (reference sequence). With 5 bases clipped from V and 0 bases from J, the junction kept 11 bases outside the gene matches. This CDR3 spans 19 amino acids. CDR3 in amino acids: CASSPRASGGAPAKNIQYF. The CDR3 region has the DNA TGTGCCAGCAGTCCAAGGGCTAGCGGGGGGGCTCCAGCCAAAAACATTCAGTACTTC.

The chain has TRBV4-3 and TRBJ2-6; D gene uncertain. V was pared by 0 bases and J by 1 base, with 10 bases between. The CDR3 has 17 amino acids. From germline, CDR1 is LGHNA and CDR2 YSLEER. The CDR3 region has the DNA TGCGCCAGCAGCCAAGAACGGTCGATTTCTGGGGCCAACGTCCTGACTTTC. Translated: CASSQERSISGANVLTF.

This clone was detected only a few times. The chain combines TRBV7-9 with TRBJ1-6; 8 nucleotides align to TRBD1. V was pared by 5 bases and J by 5 bases, with 5 bases of the junction left unmatched. Germline loops: CDR1 SEHNR, CDR2 FQNEAQ (reference sequence). The CDR3 sequence is 15 residues long. As DNA, the CDR3 is TGTGCCAGCAGCCTACAGGGGGGTAATAATTCACCCCTCCACTTT. As protein: CASSLQGGNNSPLHF.

The rearrangement links TRBV19 to TRBJ1-4; tentatively, D is TRBD1 (5 bases). The V gene lost 6 bases and the J gene lost 12 bases, with 17 bases spanning the gap. The CDR3 is 13 amino acids. From germline, CDR1 is LNHDA and CDR2 SQIVND (reference sequence). The CDR3 region is CASSSDQQGELFF. The CDR3 DNA reads TGTGCCAGTAGCTCGGACCAGCAGGGCGAACTGTTTTTT.

The V gene is TRBV28, the J gene TRBJ2-7; D may correspond to TRBD1 or TRBD2 (5 bases each). From germline, CDR1 is MDHEN and CDR2 SYDVKM. The CDR3 totals 15 residues. The V end lost 2 bases, the J end lost 1 base, and 12 bases lay between the germline ends. The CDR3 bases are TGTGCCAGCAGTTTAACCGGGACGGCGTCCTACGAGCAGTACTTC. It yields the protein CASSLTGTASYEQYF.

V usage is TRBV4-3 and J usage is TRBJ1-3; D gene uncertain. V was trimmed by 0 bases and J by 3 bases, leaving 12 bases between them. This CDR3 is 16 amino acids long. From germline, CDR1 is LGHNA and CDR2 YSLEER. The CDR3: CASSQDFSALGNTIYF. The CDR3 DNA reads as TGCGCCAGCAGCCAAGATTTTTCAGCCCTTGGAAACACCATATATTTT.

The V gene is TRBV7-2, the J gene TRBJ2-3; TRBD2 agrees at 11 bases. The CDR3 contains 17 residues. The trim removed 4 bases at V and 4 bases at J, leaving 10 bases unmatched. Per the germline V gene, CDR1 is SGHTA and CDR2 is FQGNSA. The chain's CDR3 is CASSSGLAGGPPDTQYF. CDR3 nucleotides: TGTGCCAGCAGCTCCGGCTTAGCGGGGGGGCCCCCAGATACGCAGTATTTT.

This clone was picked up a small number of times. V usage is TRBV2 and J usage is TRBJ2-7; no definite D call. The germline V gene has CDR1 SNHLY and CDR2 FYNNEI. This CDR3 is built from 13 residues. Trimming took off 2 bases at V and 6 bases at J, with 11 bases between the two ends. CDR3 sequence reads: CASSELRIGEQYF. The CDR3 DNA is TGTGCCAGCAGTGAACTCCGGATTGGCGAGCAGTACTTC.

This chain uses TRBV9 with TRBJ2-7, with a weak D call TRBD2 (6 bases). CDR1 and CDR2 (germline): SGDLS, YYNGEE. CDR3 size: 16 residues. Trimming cost V 4 bases and J 0 bases, with 17 bases left between them. CDR3 in amino acids: CASSPRGSGTSYEQYF. The CDR3 DNA reads as TGTGCCAGCAGCCCTCGAGGTAGCGGAACCTCCTACGAGCAGTACTTC.

This clone was detected only a few times. V and J are TRBV7-2 and TRBJ2-7, with TRBD2 matching over 10 bases. CDR1 and CDR2 (germline): SGHTA, FQGNSA. This CDR3 has 14 residues. V dropped 2 bases and J dropped 6; count of bases not matched to a gene: 4. The CDR3 region is CASSLSASGGEQYF. DNA for the CDR3: TGTGCCAGCAGCTTATCAGCTAGCGGGGGCGAGCAGTACTTC.

The chain combines TRBV6-1 with TRBJ2-2; the D gene is possibly TRBD1 (7 bases). In germline, CDR1 is MNHNS, CDR2 SASEGT. The V gene lost 8 bases and the J gene lost 7 bases, with 17 bases spanning the gap. The CDR3 runs 14 residues. The CDR3 here is CASRSGGGIGELFF. The CDR3 region has the DNA TGTGCCAGCCGTTCCGGAGGGGGCATCGGGGAGCTGTTTTTT.

The chain couples TRBV9 to TRBJ2-3; the D gene is possibly TRBD2 (6 bases). In germline, CDR1 is SGDLS, CDR2 YYNGEE. The CDR3 has 12 residues. V gave up 3 bases and J gave up 10 bases, with 12 bases separating them. CDR3 protein: CASSGASAPQYF. The CDR3 bases are TGTGCCAGCAGCGGCGCTAGCGCTCCGCAGTATTTT.

In this sample, this clone turned up a few times. The rearrangement uses TRBV9 and TRBJ2-5; possibly TRBD2 for D (5 bases). Trimming took 0 bases from V and 1 from J, leaving 16 bases between them. The CDR3 extends over 17 amino acids. In germline, CDR1 is SGDLS, CDR2 YYNGEE. The DNA for the CDR3 is TGTGCCAGCAGCGTAGCGGGGTCTAGCTCCCCCCAAGAGACCCAGTACTTC. Translating it yields CASSVAGSSSPQETQYF.

This clone was recorded a few times. The V gene is TRBV19, the J gene TRBJ1-2; the match to TRBD1 covers 7 bases. Per germline, CDR1 LNHDA and CDR2 SQIVND (reference sequence). This CDR3 spans 13 amino acids. The trim removed 6 bases at V and 4 bases at J, leaving 5 bases unmatched. The CDR3 DNA sequence: TGTGCCAGTAGCGCAGGGGGTTCCTATGGCTACACCTTC. Translation gives CASSAGGSYGYTF.

The CDR3 here is CAISRDSEFYEQYF. DNA of the CDR3: TGTGCCATCAGCCGGGACAGCGAGTTCTACGAGCAGTACTTC. J is TRBJ2-7 and V is TRBV10-3, with TRBD1 matching over 7 bases. From germline, CDR1 is ENHRY and CDR2 SYGVKD. J lost 3 bases, V lost 6 bases, and 8 bases had no gene match. The length of the CDR3 is 14 residues.

As to this clone: At the DNA level, this CDR3 is encoded by other sequences in the same sample as well. The chain combines TRBV6-5 with TRBJ1-6; D is unclear. Germline V gene data show CDR1 as MNHEY and CDR2 as SVGAGI. V was trimmed by 0 bases and J by 7 bases, leaving 4 bases between them. This CDR3 region has 13 residues. This CDR3 is CASSYSLNSPLHF. CDR3 bases: TGTGCCAGCAGTTACTCGTTGAATTCACCCCTCCACTTT.

This clone was observed a few times. The J gene is TRBJ2-1, the V gene TRBV25-1, with TRBD1 identical over 8 bases. The CDR3 runs to 14 residues. V shed 3 bases, J shed 8 bases, and the junction held 6 bases outside the gene matches. Per germline, CDR1 MGHDK and CDR2 SYGVNS. CDR3 DNA: TGTGCCAGCAGTGATTCAGGGGGCGGGCATGAGCAGTTCTTC. It is translated as CASSDSGGGHEQFF.